This T cell receptor (beta chain) was recorded in a study of Ad26.COV2.S vaccination and SARS-CoV-2 variants (dated by TCRdb to 2020 to 2022). For the study in its entirety: Donors in the vaccine arm were drawn from COV1001, a multicentre, randomized, double-blind, placebo-controlled phase I-IIa trial testing Ad26.COV2.S in healthy adults. The TCR-sequenced set comprised roughly 30 samples: some 19 Ad26.COV2.S vaccine recipients, 5 placebo recipients and 8 SARS-CoV-2 convalescent individuals. Ad26.COV2.S was administered intramuscularly at 5 x 10^10 or 1 x 10^11 viral particles, either as a single shot or as two shots given 56 days apart. Investigators did not know the trial group allocation while performing experiments and assessing outcomes. Trial participants were randomized into five groups of five, in which low-dose or high-dose Ad26.COV2.S was given once or twice, or placebo was given on both occasions. TCRbeta repertoire sequencing was used to assess the specificity and breadth of SARS-CoV-2-reactive T cell receptors after Ad26.COV2.S vaccination.

What the treatment or condition label conveys for this sample: some 19 received Ad26.COV2.S at low or high dose, single or two shots; five or six received placebo; per-sample allocation not given. For vaccine and placebo recipients, repertoires were sequenced using samples collected on day 63 after the first injection. Cohort 1b enrolled roughly 25 adults aged 18-55 years at a single site in Boston, USA, between 29 July and 7 August 2020. Ad26.COV2.S was a replication-incompetent adenovirus type 26 vector that expressed a prefusion-stabilized SARS-CoV-2 spike protein derived from the original Wuhan strain. Worth noting for this clone: Its antigen is unknown. No much larger clone exists at a distance of one base, and base qualities are not known.

The immunoSEQ Assay was the method used to sequence TCRbeta CDR3 regions. After extraction, genomic DNA underwent amplification by bias-controlled multiplex PCR, followed by high-throughput sequencing. Regarding the original processing steps: Collapsing and filtering of sequences were performed to quantify the absolute abundance of each unique TCRbeta CDR3 region. Usable DNA was measured by amplifying reference genes present in all nucleated cells, and TCRbeta template counts were normalized to that usable DNA to estimate T cell fraction. Repertoire TCRs were annotated as SARS-CoV-2-specific by exact matching of V gene, CDR3 amino acid sequence and J gene to a known reactive TCR set. The reference SARS-CoV-2 TCR set was obtained from MIRA and was filtered for enrichment in COVID-19-positive ImmuneCODE repertoires, whereby public or cross-reactive TCRs were removed. Using the MIRA antigens, annotated TCRs were further analysed by specific ORF or by position within an ORF. Depth was the summed frequency of annotated unique rearrangements, while breadth was defined as annotated unique rearrangements over total unique productive rearrangements. TCR breadth was compared between groups using two-sided Wilcoxon rank-sum tests. TCRdb limited this immuneACCESS table to in-frame rearrangements with V and J called. A share of clones is missing; checked studies link under half to unresolved V genes, and the rest is unexplained. V, J and clone size derive from that table, while D and trimming were established from the DNA sequence. The sample data list under 500,000 clones, and 80% to 95% of these were observed just once. Around 1.7% of the sample comes from the top ten.

Here is what the overall study found, with its caveats: Spike-specific TCR breadth was higher in Ad26.COV2.S recipients than in placebo recipients (P = 0.0014). Vaccine and placebo recipients had comparable non-spike TCR breadth, which fits with the vaccine containing only spike. After vaccination, substantial breadth of spike-specific CD8+ and CD4+ T cell responses was reported. The authors noted that total T cell responses may have been underestimated by the TCR breadth and depth analyses. The study lacked the statistical power to compare responses across vaccine doses or regimens.

The sample consisted of peripheral blood, taken in a trial of Ad26.COV2.S vaccine versus placebo. This receptor was obtained from a person aged 18-60 years who received the Ad26.COV2.S COVID-19 vaccine or a placebo.

This receptor has the CDR3 CASRRPSTDTQYF. The DNA is as follows: TGTGCCAGCAGACGACCCTCCACAGATACGCAGTATTTT. Recombination connected TRBV27 to TRBJ2-3; no D segment can be confidently identified. The germline V gene (reference sequence) sets CDR1 to MNHEY and CDR2 to SMNVEV. A distance of 9 bases separates the germline ends of V and J, which lose 6 bases and 2 bases respectively. The CDR3, cysteine through phenylalanine, is 13 amino acids long. The retained sequence is limited to the CDR3, 39 bases, with the frame set at the first base.